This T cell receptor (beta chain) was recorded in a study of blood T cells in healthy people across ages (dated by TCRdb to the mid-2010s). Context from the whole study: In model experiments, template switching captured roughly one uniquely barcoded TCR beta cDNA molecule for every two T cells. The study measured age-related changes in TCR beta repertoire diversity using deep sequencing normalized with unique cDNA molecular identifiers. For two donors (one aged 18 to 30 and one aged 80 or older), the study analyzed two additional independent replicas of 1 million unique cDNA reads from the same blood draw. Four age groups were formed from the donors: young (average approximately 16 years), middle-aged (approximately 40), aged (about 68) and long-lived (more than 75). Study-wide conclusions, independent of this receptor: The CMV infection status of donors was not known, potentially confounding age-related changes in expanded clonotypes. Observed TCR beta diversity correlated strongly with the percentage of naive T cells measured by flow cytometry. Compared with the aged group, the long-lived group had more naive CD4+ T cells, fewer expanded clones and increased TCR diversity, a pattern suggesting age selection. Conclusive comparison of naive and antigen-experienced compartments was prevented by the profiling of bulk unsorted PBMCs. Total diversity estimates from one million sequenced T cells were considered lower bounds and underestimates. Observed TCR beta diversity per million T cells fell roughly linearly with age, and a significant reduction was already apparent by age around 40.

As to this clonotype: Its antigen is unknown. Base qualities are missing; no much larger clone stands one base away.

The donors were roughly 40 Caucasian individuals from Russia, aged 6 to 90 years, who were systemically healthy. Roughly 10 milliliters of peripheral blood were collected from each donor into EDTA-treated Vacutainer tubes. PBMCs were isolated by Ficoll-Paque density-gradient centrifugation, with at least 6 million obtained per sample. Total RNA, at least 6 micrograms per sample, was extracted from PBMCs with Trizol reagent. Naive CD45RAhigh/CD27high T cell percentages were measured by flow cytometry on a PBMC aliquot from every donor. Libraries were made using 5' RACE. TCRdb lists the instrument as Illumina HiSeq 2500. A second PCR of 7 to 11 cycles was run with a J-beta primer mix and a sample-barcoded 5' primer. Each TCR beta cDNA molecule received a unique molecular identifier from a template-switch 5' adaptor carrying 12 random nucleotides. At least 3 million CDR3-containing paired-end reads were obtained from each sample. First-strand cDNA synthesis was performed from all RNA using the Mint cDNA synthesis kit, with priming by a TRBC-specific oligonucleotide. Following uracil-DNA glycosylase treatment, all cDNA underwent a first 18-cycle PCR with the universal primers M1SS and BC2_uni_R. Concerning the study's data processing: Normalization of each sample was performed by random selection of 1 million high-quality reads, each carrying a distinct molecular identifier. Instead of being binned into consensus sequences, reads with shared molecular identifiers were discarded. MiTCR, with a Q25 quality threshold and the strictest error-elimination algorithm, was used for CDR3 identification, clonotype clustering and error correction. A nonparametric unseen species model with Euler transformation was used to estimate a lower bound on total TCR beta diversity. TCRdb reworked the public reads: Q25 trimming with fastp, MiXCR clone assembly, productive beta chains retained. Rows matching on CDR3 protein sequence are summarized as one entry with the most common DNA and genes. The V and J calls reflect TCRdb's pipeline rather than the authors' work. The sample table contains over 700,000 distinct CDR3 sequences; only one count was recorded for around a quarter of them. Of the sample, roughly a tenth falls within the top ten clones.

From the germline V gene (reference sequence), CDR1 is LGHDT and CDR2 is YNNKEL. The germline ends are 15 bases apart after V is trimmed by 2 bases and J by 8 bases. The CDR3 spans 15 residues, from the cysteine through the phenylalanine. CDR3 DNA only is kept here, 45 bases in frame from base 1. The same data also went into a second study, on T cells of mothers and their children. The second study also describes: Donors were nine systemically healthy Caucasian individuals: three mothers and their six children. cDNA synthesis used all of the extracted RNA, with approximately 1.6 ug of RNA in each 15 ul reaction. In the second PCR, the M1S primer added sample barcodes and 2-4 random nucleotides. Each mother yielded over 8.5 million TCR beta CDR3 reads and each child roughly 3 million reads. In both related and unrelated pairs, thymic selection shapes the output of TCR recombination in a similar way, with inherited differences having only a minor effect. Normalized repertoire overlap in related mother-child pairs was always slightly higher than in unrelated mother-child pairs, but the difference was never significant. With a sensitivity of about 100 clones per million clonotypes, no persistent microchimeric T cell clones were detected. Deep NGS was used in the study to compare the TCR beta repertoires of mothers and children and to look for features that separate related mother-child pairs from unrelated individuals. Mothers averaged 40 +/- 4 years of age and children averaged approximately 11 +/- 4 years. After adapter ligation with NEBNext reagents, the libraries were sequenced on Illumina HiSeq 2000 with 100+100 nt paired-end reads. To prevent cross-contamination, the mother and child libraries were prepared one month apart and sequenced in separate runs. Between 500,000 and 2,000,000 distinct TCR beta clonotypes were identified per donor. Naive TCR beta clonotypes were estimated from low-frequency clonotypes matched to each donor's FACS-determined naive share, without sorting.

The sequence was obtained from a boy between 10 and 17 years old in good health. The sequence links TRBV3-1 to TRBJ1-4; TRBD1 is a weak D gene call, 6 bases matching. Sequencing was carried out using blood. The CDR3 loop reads CASSQTPGQPEKLFF. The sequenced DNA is TGTGCCAGCAGCCAAACTCCCGGACAGCCCGAAAAACTGTTTTTT.